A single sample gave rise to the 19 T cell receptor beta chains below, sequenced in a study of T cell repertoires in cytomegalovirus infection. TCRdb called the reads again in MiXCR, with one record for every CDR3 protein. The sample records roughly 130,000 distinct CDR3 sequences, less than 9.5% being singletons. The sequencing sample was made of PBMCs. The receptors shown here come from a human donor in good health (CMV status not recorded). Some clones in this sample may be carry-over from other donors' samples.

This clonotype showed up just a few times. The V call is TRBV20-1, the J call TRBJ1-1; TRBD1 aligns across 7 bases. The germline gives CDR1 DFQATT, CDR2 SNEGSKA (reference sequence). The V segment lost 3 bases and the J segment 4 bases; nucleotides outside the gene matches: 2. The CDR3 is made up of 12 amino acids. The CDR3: CSASPGGTEAFF. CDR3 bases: TGCAGTGCTAGCCCAGGGGGCACTGAAGCTTTCTTT.

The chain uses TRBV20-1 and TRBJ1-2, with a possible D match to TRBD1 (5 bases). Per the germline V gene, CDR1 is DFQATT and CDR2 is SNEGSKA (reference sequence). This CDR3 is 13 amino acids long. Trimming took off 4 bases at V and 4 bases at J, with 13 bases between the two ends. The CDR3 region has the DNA TGCAGTGCTAATCGCCAGGGCCTCTATGGCTACACCTTC. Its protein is CSANRQGLYGYTF.

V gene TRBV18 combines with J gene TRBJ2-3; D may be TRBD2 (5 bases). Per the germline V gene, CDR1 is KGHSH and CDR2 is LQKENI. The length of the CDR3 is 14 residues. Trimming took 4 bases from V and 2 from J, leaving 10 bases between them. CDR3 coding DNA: TGTGCCAGCTCACGAGGGTCGACCACAGATACGCAGTATTTT. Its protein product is CASSRGSTTDTQYF.

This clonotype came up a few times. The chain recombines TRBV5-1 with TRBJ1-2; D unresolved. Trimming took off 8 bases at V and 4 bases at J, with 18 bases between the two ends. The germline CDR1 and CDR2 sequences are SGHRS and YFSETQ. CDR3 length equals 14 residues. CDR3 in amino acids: CASTPFTVPYGYTF. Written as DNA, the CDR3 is TGCGCCAGTACGCCTTTTACAGTCCCCTATGGCTACACCTTC.

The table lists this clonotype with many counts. Here the CDR3 DNA reads TGTGCCAGCAGCCACGGACTAGCGGGGAGCTACGAGCAGTACTTC. Its translation is CASSHGLAGSYEQYF. The chain is built from TRBV3-1 and TRBJ2-7; the match to TRBD2 covers 12 bases. The trim removed 3 bases at V and 3 bases at J, leaving 3 bases unmatched. The length of the CDR3 is 15 residues. Looked up from germline, CDR1 is LGHDT and CDR2 is YNNKEL (reference sequence).

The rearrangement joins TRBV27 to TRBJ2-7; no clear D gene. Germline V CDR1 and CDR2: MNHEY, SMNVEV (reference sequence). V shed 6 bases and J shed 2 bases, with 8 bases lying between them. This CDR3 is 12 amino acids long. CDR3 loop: CASRGVAYEQYF. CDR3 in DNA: TGTGCCAGCAGAGGCGTAGCCTACGAGCAGTACTTC.

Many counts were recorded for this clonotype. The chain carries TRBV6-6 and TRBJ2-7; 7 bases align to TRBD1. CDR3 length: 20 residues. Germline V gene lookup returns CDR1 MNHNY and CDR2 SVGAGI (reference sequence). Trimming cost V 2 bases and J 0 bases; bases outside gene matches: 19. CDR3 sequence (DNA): TGTGCCAGCAGTTACCCCGATCCCATAACCGACAGGGCCCTCTCCTACGAGCAGTACTTC. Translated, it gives CASSYPDPITDRALSYEQYF.

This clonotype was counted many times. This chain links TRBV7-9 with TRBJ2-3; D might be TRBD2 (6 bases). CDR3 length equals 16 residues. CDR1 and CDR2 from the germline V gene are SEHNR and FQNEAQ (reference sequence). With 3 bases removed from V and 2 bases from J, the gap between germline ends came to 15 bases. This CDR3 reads CASSFIMGGLTDTQYF. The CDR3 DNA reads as TGTGCCAGCAGCTTTATAATGGGGGGACTCACAGATACGCAGTATTTT.

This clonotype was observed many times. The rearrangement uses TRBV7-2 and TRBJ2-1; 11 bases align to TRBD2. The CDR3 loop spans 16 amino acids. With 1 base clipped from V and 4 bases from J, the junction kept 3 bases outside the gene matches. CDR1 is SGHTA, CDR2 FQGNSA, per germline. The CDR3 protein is CASSLVLAGGYNEQFF. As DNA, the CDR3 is TGTGCCAGCAGCTTAGTGCTAGCGGGGGGATACAATGAGCAGTTCTTC.

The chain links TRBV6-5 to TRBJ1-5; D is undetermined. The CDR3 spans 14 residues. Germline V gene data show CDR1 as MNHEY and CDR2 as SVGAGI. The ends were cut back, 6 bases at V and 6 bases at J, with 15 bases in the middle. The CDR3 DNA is TGTGCCAGCAGAGACCCCGGGGTCGGTCAGCCCCAGCATTTT. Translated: CASRDPGVGQPQHF.

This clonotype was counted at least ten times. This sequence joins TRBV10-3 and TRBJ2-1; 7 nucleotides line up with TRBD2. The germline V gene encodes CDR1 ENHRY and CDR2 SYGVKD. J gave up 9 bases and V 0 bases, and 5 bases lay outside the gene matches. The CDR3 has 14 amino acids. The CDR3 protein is CAISESRGEIEQFF. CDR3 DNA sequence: TGTGCCATCAGTGAGTCCCGGGGGGAGATTGAGCAGTTCTTC.

CDR3 sequence (DNA): TGTGCCAGCAGTTCACTCCCCGGGGTTGGCTACACCTTC. Translating gives CASSSLPGVGYTF. The chain is built from TRBV12-3 or TRBV12-4 and TRBJ1-2; D unclear. The V end was cut by 4 bases, the J end by 7 bases, with 13 bases between. This CDR3 spans 13 amino acids.

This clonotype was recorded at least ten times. The CDR3 spells CASSLRAGSSYNEQFF. The CDR3 nucleotides are TGTGCCAGCAGCTTAAGGGCGGGTAGCTCCTACAATGAGCAGTTCTTC. V and J are TRBV7-2 and TRBJ2-1, with a weak D call TRBD2 (5 bases). The CDR3 is 16 residues long. Germline values: CDR1 SGHTA, CDR2 FQGNSA. V was trimmed by 2 bases and J by 0 bases, leaving 11 bases between them.

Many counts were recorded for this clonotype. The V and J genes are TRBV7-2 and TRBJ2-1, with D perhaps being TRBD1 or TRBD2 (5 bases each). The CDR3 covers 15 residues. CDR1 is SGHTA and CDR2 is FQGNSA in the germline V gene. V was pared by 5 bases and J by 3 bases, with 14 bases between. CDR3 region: CASSPGAIVYNEQFF. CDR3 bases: TGTGCCAGCAGCCCCGGGGCGATTGTCTACAATGAGCAGTTCTTC.

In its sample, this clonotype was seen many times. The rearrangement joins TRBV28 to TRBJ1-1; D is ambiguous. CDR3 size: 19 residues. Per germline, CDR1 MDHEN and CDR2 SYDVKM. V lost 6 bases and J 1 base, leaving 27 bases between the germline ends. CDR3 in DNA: TGTGCCAGCAGCCCCCCCCTGGGAGCCTTACCTTCGCCGAACACTGAAGCTTTCTTT. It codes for CASSPPLGALPSPNTEAFF.

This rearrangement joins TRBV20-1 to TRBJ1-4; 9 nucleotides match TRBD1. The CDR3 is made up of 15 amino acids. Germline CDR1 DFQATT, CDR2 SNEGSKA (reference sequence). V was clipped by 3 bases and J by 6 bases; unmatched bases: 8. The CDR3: CSARKGDRVDEKLFF. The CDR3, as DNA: TGCAGTGCTAGGAAAGGGGACAGGGTGGATGAAAAACTGTTTTTT.

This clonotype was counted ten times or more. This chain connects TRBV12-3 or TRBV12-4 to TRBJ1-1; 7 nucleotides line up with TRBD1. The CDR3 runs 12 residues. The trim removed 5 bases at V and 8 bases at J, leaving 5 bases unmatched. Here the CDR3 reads CASSPGGREAFF. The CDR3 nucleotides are TGTGCCAGCAGTCCAGGGGGGAGGGAAGCTTTCTTT.

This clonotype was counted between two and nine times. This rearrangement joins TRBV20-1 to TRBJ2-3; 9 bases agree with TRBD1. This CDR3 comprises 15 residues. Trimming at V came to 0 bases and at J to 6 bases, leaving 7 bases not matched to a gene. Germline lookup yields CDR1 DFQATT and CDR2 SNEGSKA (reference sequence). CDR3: CSARDAAGTGDTQYF. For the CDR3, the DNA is TGCAGTGCTAGAGATGCAGCGGGGACAGGGGATACGCAGTATTTT.

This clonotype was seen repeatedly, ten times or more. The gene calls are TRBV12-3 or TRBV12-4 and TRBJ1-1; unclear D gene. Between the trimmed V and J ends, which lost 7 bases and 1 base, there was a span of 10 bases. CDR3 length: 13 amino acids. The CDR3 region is CASTLRGNTEAFF. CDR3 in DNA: TGTGCCAGCACCCTTCGGGGGAACACTGAAGCTTTCTTT.